This T cell receptor beta chain was identified in a study of blood T cells in healthy people across ages. The use of a sample-barcoded 5' primer and a J-beta primer mix characterized a second PCR of roughly 7 to 11 cycles. One entry per CDR3 protein results from TCRdb running MiXCR on the 5' RACE reads. The table records fewer than 2,000,000 distinct CDR3 sequences, approximately 39% of them present only once. V shed 4 bases and J shed 2 bases, with 11 bases lying between them. This CDR3 contains 14 residues. The rearrangement uses TRBV12-3 or TRBV12-4 and TRBJ1-2; D ambiguous. This sequence originates from a human donor in good health. The sample consisted of blood. The CDR3 coding sequence is TGTGCCAGCAGTTCCCTGGCAGTGAACTATGGCTACACCTTC. Its protein is CASSSLAVNYGYTF.